This TCR beta chain was sequenced in a study of spatial heterogeneity in lung cancer. The overall study: Within raw reads, each unique TCR and UMI combination appeared on average more than ten times.

In its sample, this clonotype ranks as medium-sized (0.01 to 0.1%). Specified time point: sample taken at primary tumor resection. The approximately 69 donors had untreated early-stage non-small cell lung cancer. Material for sequencing was whole RNA from tumor, nontumor lung or frozen PBMC, left unsorted. CDR1 is SQVTM and CDR2 is ANQGSEA in the germline V gene. After removal of 4 bases from V and 7 bases from J, the junction contained 4 bases not matched to a gene. The CDR3 spans 12 residues. Every TCR cDNA molecule carried a tag that served as a unique molecular identifier. TCRdb reprocessed the 5' RACE reads via MiXCR and lists one record per CDR3 protein. This table has roughly 1,700 distinct CDR3 sequences, roughly 23% appearing once.

The origin of this receptor is a male donor with early-stage non-small cell lung cancer. The gene calls are TRBV29-1 and TRBJ2-1; 7 nucleotides align to TRBD1. This specimen was normal lung tissue next to the tumor, taken at surgery. As DNA, the CDR3 is TGCAGCGTTGGACAGGGAAGGAATGAGCAGTTCTTC. This translates into CSVGQGRNEQFF.